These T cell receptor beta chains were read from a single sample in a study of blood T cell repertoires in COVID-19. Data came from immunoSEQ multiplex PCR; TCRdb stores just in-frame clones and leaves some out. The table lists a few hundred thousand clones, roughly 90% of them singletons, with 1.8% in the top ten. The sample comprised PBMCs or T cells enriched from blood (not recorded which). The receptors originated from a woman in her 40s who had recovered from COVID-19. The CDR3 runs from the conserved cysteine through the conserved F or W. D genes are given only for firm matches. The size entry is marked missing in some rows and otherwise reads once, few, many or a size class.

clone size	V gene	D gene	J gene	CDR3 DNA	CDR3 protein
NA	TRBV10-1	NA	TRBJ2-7	TGCGCCAGCAGTGAAGGGGACTCCTACGAGCAGTACTTC	CASSEGDSYEQYF
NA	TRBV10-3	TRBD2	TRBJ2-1	TGTGCCATCACCGAGCGGGACTCTACAAATGAGCAGTTCTTC	CAITERDSTNEQFF
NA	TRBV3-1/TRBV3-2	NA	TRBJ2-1	TGTGCCAGCAGCCCACCTGGCAGATCACCGCGGTCGATATACAATGAGCAGTTCTTC	CASSPPGRSPRSIYNEQFF
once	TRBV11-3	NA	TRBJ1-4	TGTGCCAGCAGCTGGTCACTTATATCTAATGAAAAACTGTTTTTT	CASSWSLISNEKLFF
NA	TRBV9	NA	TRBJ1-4	TGTGCCAGCAGCGGCAGAGGGGGTGAAAAACTGTTTTTT	CASSGRGGEKLFF
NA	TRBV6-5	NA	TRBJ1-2	TGTGCCAGCAGTTACTCGGAGGGTCGTGACTATGGCTACACCTTC	CASSYSEGRDYGYTF
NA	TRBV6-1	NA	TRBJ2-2	TGTGCCAGCAGTGAAAGCCGGGGAATGTGGGAGCTGTTTTTT	CASSESRGMWELFF
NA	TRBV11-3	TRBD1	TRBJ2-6	TGTGCCAGCAGCGCGTGGGGAACAGGGGGCACTGGGGCCAACGTCCTGACTTTC	CASSAWGTGGTGANVLTF
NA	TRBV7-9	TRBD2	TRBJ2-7	TGTGCCAGCAGCTCCGGACTAGCGGAGGGGGCCTACGAGCAGTACTTC	CASSSGLAEGAYEQYF
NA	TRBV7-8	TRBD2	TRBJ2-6	TGTGCCAGCAGCTTATCGGGGGGGCTAGCGAATACGTACTCTGGGGCCAACGTCCTGACTTTC	CASSLSGGLANTYSGANVLTF
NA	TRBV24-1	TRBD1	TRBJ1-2	TGTGCCACCAGTGATCGAACAGGGGGCGGCTACACCTTC	CATSDRTGGGYTF
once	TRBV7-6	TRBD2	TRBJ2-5	TGTGCCAGCAGCTCTCTCACGGGAGGCCAGGGTTCGGGAGAGACCCAGTACTTC	CASSSLTGGQGSGETQYF
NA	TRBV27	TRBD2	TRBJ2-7	TGTGCCAGCAGTTTATCCTGGGGAGGGCGTGACGAGCAGTACTTC	CASSLSWGGRDEQYF
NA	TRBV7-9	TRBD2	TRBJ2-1	TGTGCCAGCAGCCTCGGGACTAGCGTTCATGAGCAGTTCTTC	CASSLGTSVHEQFF
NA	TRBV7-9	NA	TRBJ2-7	TGTGCCAGCAGCTTGGTAGGGCGGGGTGGCCGCGAGCAGTACTTC	CASSLVGRGGREQYF
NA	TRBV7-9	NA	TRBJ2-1	TGTGCCAGCAGCTCAGGGGTGTACAATGAGCAGTTCTTC	CASSSGVYNEQFF
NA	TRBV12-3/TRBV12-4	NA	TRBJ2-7	TGTGCCAGCAGGTTCACAGGGAGCTACGAGCAGTACTTC	CASRFTGSYEQYF
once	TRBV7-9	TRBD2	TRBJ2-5	TGTGCCAGCAGCTTGCTAAGACTAGCGGGGGGGGAGACCCAGTACTTC	CASSLLRLAGGETQYF
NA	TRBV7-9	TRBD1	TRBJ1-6	TGTGCCAGCAGCCCACCTGGACAGGGCTATAATTCACCCCTCCACTTT	CASSPPGQGYNSPLHF
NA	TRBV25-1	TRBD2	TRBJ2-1	TGTGCCAGCAGTGAAGGGACTAGCGGGAGACGGAATGAGCAGTTCTTC	CASSEGTSGRRNEQFF
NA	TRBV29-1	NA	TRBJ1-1	TGCAGCGTTGAAAAACAGATACTGAACACTGAAGCTTTCTTT	CSVEKQILNTEAFF
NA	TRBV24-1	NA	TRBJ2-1	TGTGCCACCAGTGAGACGGGACAAAGGAGGTTCGATGAGCAGTTCTTC	CATSETGQRRFDEQFF
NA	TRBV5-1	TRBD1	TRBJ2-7	TGCGCCAGCAAACCCGAGTTGAGACAGGGGACCTACGAGCAGTACTTC	CASKPELRQGTYEQYF
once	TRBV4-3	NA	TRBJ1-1	TGCGCCAGCAGCCAAGTAGTGCCAGGGACTGAAGCTTTCTTT	CASSQVVPGTEAFF
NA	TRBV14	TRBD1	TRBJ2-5	TGTGCCAGCAGCCAAGGAAACAGGGGGATTCCGGAGACCCAGTACTTC	CASSQGNRGIPETQYF
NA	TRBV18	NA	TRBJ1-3	TGTGCCAGCTCACCAAGGAGCAGCGGGGACACCATATATTTT	CASSPRSSGDTIYF
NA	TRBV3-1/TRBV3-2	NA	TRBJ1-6	TGTGCCCGGGATAGTGGGGCCTATAATTCACCCCTCCACTTT	CARDSGAYNSPLHF
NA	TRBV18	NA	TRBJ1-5	TGTGCCAGCTCACCGATCCCAGGGAATAGCAATCAGCCCCAGCATTTT	CASSPIPGNSNQPQHF
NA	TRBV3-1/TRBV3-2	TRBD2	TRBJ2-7	TGTGCCAGCAGCCAAGACGGACTAGCGGGGGTCTACGAGCAGTACTTC	CASSQDGLAGVYEQYF
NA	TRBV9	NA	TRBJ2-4	TGTGCCAGCAGCCCAGGTACACACGCCAAAAACATTCAGTACTTC	CASSPGTHAKNIQYF
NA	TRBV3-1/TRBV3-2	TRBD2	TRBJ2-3	TGTGCCAGCAGCCAGGGACTAGCTGTAGGAGATACGCAGTATTTT	CASSQGLAVGDTQYF
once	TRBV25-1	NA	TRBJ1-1	TGTGCCAGCCGGGCAGGGGTAGAGACTGAAGCTTTCTTT	CASRAGVETEAFF
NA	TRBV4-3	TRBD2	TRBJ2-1	TGCGCCAGCAGCCAAGAAATAGGTAGCGGGACTTACTACAATGAGCAGTTCTTC	CASSQEIGSGTYYNEQFF
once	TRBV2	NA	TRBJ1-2	TGTGCCGGGGCCCTATTAATGGGTGGCTACACCTTC	CAGALLMGGYTF
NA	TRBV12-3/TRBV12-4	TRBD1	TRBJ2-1	TGTGCCAGCAGCCGAGACAGGGTCAATGAGCAGTTCTTC	CASSRDRVNEQFF
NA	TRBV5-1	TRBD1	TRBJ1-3	TGCGCCAGCAGCTCGCAGACAGGGAGAACTGGAAACACCATATATTTT	CASSSQTGRTGNTIYF
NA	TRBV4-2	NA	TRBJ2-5	TGTGCCAGCAGCCAAGAGAGAGTTCGGGAGACCCAGTACTTC	CASSQERVRETQYF
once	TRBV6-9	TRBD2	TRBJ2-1	TGTGCCAGCAGTAGGACTAGCGGGAGGTACAATGAGCAGTTCTTC	CASSRTSGRYNEQFF
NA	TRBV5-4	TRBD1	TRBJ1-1	TGTGCCAGCAGCTCCGGGACAGTCATGAACACTGAAGCTTTCTTT	CASSSGTVMNTEAFF
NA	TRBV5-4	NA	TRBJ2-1	TGTGCCGCTCAGCGGAGCGGCTCCCACTACAATGAGCAGTTCTTC	CAAQRSGSHYNEQFF
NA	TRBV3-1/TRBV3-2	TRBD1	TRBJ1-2	TGTGCCAGCAGCCAGGGACAGTTTGGCTACACCTTC	CASSQGQFGYTF
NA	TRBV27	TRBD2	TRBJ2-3	TGTGCCAGCAGCAGACTAGCGGGAGGGTGGGAAGATACGCAGTATTTT	CASSRLAGGWEDTQYF
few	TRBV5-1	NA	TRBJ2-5	TGCGCCAGCAGCTTGGCCAATCGGCAGGCCTCCGGGACCCAGTACTTC	CASSLANRQASGTQYF
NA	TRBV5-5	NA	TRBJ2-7	TGTGCCAGCAGCTTGTCGGCCTACGAGCAGTACTTC	CASSLSAYEQYF
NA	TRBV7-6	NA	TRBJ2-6	TGTGCCAGCAGCTTTTATACTGGGGCCAACGTCCTGACTTTC	CASSFYTGANVLTF
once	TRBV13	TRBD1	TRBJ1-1	TGTGCCAGCAGCCTCCAACAGGGGCGAAGCTCAAACACTGAAGCTTTCTTT	CASSLQQGRSSNTEAFF
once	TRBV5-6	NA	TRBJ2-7	TGTGCCAGCAGCTTGGGGGTGGGAGTCTCCTACGAGCAGTACTTC	CASSLGVGVSYEQYF
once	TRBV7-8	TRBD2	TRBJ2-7	TGTGCCAGCAGCTTACCGGGGGGAGACGAGCAGTACTTC	CASSLPGGDEQYF
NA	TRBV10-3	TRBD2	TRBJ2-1	TGTGCCACTGGACTAGCGGGAATAAATGAGCAGTTCTTC	CATGLAGINEQFF
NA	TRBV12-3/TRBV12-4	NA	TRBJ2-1	TGTGCCAGCAGTTTAAGTGCGGTCTATGAGCAGTTCTTC	CASSLSAVYEQFF